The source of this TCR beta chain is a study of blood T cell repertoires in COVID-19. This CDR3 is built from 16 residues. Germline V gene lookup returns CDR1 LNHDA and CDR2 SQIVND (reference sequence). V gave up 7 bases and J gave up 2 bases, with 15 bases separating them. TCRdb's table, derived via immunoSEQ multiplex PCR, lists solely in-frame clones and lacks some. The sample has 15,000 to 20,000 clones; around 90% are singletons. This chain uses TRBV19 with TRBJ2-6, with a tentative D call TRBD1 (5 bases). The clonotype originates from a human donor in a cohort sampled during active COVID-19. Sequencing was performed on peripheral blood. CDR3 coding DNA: TGTGCCAGTAAAATGGGTGCCAGGGCTGGGGCCAACGTCCTGACTTTC. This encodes CASKMGARAGANVLTF.